The entry that follows covers one T cell receptor beta chain sequence. Using genomic DNA as the template, TCR beta VDJ and CDR3 profiling was carried out. In TCRdb, the reads were re-called with MiXCR into one record per CDR3 protein. Here the sample spans some 200,000 distinct CDR3 sequences, 60% to 80% being singletons. This specimen belongs to a study of CD8+CD57+ T cells in acquired aplastic anemia. Germline V lookup: CDR1 MGHDK, CDR2 SYGVNS. The CDR3 is 14 amino acids. The ends were cut back, 6 bases at V and 8 bases at J, with 14 bases in the middle. Previously, flow cytometry had revealed CD8+CD57+ cell expansion in the patients chosen for sequencing.

The rearrangement joins TRBV25-1 to TRBJ1-6, with a tentative D call TRBD1 (5 bases). Sequencing was done on a sample of sorted CD4+, CD8+, or CD8+CD57+ T cells (not recorded which) from PBMCs. The origin of this receptor is a human donor with aplastic anemia. The CDR3 DNA follows: TGTGCCAGCAGCTCAGGGTTTTGGGATTCACCCCTCCACTTT. It translates to CASSSGFWDSPLHF.